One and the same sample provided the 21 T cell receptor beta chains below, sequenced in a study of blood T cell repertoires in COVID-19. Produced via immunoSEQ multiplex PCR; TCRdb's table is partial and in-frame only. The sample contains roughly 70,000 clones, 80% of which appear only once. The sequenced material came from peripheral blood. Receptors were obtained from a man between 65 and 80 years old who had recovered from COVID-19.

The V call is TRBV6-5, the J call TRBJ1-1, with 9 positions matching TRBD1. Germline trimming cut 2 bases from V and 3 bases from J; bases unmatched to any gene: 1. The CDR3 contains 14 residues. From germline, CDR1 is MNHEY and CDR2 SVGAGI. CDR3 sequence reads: CASSYRTGDTEAFF. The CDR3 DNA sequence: TGTGCCAGCAGTTACAGGACAGGGGACACTGAAGCTTTCTTT.

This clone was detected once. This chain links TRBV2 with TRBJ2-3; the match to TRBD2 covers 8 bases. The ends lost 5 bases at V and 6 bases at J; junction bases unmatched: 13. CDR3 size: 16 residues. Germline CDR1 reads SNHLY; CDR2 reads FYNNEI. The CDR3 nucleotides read TGTGCCAGCAGTCCGGGACTAGGGGTGGAAGCGGATACGCAGTATTTT. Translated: CASSPGLGVEADTQYF.

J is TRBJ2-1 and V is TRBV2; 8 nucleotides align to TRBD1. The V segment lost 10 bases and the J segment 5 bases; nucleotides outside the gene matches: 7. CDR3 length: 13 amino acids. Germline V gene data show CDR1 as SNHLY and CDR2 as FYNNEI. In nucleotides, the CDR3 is TGTGCCACCTTGACAGGGGCCCACAATGAGCAGTTCTTC. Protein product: CATLTGAHNEQFF. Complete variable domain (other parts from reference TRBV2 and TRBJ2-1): EPEVTQTPSHQVTQMGQEVILRCVPISNHLYFYWYRQILGQKVEFLVSFYNNEISEKSEIFDDQFSVERPDGSNFTLKIRSTKLEDSAMYFCATLTGAHNEQFFGPGTRLTVL.

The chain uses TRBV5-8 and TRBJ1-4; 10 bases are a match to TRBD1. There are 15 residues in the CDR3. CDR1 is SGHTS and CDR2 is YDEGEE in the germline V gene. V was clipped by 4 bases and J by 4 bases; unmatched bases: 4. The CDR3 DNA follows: TGTGCCAGCAGCCGTGGACAGGGGGATAATGAAAAACTGTTTTTT. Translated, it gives CASSRGQGDNEKLFF.

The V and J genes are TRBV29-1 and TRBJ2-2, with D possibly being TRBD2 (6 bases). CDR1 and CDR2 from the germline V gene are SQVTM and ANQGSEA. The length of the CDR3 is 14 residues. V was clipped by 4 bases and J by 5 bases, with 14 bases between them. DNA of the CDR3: TGCAGCGTTGTACCCCTTGCGGGGACCGGGGAGCTGTTTTTT. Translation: CSVVPLAGTGELFF.

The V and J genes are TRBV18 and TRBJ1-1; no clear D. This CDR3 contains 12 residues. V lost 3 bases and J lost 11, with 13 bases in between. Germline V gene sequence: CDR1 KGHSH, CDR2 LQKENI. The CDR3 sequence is CASSPEEGFAFF. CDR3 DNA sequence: TGTGCCAGCTCACCGGAGGAAGGCTTTGCTTTCTTT.

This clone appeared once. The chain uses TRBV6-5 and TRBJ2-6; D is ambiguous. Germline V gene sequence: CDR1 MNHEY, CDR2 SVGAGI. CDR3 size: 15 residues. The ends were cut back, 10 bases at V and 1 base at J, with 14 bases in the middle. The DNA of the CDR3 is TGTGCCACCGGAAAGAGGCAGTCTGGGGCCAACGTCCTGACTTTC. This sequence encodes CATGKRQSGANVLTF.

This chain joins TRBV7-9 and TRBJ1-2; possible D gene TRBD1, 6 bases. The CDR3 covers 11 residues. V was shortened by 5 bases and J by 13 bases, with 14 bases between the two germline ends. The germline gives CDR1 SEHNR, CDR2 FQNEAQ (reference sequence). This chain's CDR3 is CASSQQGPGTF. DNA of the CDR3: TGTGCCAGCAGCCAACAGGGACCTGGCACCTTC.

The CDR3 loop is CASSLWGSTNEKLFF. The CDR3 bases are TGTGCCAGCAGTTTATGGGGTAGCACTAATGAAAAACTGTTTTTT. The chain couples TRBV28 to TRBJ1-4; no reliable D call. Trimming took off 0 bases at V and 2 bases at J, with 7 bases between the two ends. Per germline, CDR1 MDHEN and CDR2 SYDVKM. The CDR3 runs to 15 residues.

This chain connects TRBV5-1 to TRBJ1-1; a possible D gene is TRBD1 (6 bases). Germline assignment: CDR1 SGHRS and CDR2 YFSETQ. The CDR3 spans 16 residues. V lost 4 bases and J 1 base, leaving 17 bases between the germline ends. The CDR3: CASSRGLGQPNTEAFF. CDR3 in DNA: TGCGCCAGCAGCCGCGGCCTCGGACAGCCGAACACTGAAGCTTTCTTT.

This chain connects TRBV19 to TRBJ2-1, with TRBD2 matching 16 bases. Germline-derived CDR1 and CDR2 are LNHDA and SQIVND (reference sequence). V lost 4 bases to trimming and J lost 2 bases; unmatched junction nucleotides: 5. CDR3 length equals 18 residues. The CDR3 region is CASSRGLAGGQPYNEQFF. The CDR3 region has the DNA TGTGCCAGTAGTAGGGGACTAGCGGGAGGGCAGCCCTACAATGAGCAGTTCTTC.

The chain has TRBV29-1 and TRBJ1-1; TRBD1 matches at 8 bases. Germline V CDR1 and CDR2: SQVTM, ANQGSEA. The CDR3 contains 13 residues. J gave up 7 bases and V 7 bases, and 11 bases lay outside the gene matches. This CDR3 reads CSGRGQGGGEAFF. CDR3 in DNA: TGCAGCGGCCGAGGACAGGGAGGGGGTGAAGCTTTCTTT.

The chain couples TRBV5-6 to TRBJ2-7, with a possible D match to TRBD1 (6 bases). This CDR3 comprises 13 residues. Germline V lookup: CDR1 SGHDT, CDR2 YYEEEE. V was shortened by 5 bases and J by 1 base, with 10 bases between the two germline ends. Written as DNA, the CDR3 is TGTGCCAGCAGATTTACAGGGTCCTACGAGCAGTACTTC. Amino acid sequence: CASRFTGSYEQYF.

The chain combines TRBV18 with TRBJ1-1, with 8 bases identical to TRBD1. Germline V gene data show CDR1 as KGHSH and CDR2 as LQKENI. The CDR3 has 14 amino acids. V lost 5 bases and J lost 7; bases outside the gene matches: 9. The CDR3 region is CASSMDRVLNEAFF. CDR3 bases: TGTGCCAGCTCAATGGACAGGGTTTTAAATGAAGCTTTCTTT.

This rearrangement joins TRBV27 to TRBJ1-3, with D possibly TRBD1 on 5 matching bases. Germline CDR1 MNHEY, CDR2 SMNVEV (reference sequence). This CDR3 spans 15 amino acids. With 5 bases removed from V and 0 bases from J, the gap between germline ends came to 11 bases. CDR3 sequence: CASSGGGSSGNTIYF. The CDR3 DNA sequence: TGTGCCAGCAGTGGGGGAGGGAGCTCTGGAAACACCATATATTTT.

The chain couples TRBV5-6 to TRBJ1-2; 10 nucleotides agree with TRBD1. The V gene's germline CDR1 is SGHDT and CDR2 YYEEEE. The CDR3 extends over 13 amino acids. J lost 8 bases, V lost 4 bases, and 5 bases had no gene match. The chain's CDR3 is CASSRDRGQGYTF. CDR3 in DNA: TGTGCCAGCAGCAGGGACAGGGGACAGGGCTACACCTTC.

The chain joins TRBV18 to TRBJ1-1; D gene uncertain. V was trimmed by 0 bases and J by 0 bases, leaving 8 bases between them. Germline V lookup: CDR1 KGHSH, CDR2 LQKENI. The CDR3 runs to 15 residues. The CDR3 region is CASSPPEAMNTEAFF. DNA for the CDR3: TGTGCCAGCTCACCACCCGAAGCTATGAACACTGAAGCTTTCTTT.

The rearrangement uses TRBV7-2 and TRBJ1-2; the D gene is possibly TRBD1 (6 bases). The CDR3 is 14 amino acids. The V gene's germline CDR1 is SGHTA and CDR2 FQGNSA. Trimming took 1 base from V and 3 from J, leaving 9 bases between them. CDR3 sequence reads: CASSLETGYYGYTF. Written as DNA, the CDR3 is TGTGCCAGCAGCTTAGAGACAGGATACTATGGCTACACCTTC.

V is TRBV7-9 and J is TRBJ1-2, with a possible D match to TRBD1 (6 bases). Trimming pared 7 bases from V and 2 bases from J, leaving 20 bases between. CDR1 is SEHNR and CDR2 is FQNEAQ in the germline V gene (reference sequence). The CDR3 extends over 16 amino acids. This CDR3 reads CASTGARDTRNYGYTF. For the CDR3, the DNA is TGTGCCAGCACAGGGGCAAGAGACACTCGAAACTATGGCTACACCTTC.

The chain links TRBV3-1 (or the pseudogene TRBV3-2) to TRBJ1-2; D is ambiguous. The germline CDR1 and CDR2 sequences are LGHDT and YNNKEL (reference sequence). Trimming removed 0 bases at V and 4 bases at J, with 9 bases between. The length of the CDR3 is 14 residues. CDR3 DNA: TGTGCCAGCAGCCAAGATCTCCTAGTCTATGGCTACACCTTC. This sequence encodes CASSQDLLVYGYTF.

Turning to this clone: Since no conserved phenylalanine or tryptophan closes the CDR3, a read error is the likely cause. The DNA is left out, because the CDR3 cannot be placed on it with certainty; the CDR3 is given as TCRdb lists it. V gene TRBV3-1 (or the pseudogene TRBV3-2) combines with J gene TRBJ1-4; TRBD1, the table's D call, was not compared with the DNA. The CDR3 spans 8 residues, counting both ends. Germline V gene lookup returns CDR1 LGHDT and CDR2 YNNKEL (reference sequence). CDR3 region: CASSQGRI.